The rows below give T cell receptor beta chains drawn from one sample of a study of cytomegalovirus exposure and HLA in healthy donors. Profiling relied on immunoSEQ multiplex PCR, and the TCRdb table lists in-frame clones only, not all of them. The data show about 160,000 clones, roughly 82% seen once. Sequenced material: PBMCs. Every receptor here comes from a young woman in good health and CMV-seronegative. CDR3s leave out the opening cysteine and the closing phenylalanine or tryptophan. The D gene is left open where the match is weak.

TRBD1	TRBV7-8	17	TRBJ2-5	ASSSRRTGGAGAGETQY
NA	TRBV6-5	12	TRBJ2-3	ASSLRGSTDTQY
NA	TRBV27	14	TRBJ2-1	ASSARVFWWYNEQF
TRBD2	TRBV29-1	12	TRBJ2-7	SVETRDYSYEQY
NA	TRBV27	12	TRBJ1-5	ASSLAASNQPQH
TRBD2	TRBV2	15	TRBJ2-2	ASSQGYGGAMTGELF
NA	TRBV30	9	TRBJ2-1	AWGQNNEQF
NA	TRBV7-6	14	TRBJ1-1	ASRNFMDTNNTEAF
NA	TRBV29-1	12	TRBJ1-1	SVARTEWATEAF
TRBD1	TRBV29-1	12	TRBJ1-2	SGRDRTTNYGYT
TRBD2	TRBV7-9	13	TRBJ2-1	ASSLSLAGSNEQF
NA	TRBV28	11	TRBJ2-7	ASSPQQGGEQY
NA	TRBV4-1	14	TRBJ1-4	ASTKGQMATNEKLF
TRBD1	TRBV9	12	TRBJ2-1	ASSAQTGLDEQF
NA	TRBV7-6	12	TRBJ2-1	ASSDVRGYNEQF
TRBD1	TRBV7-9	14	TRBJ2-7	ASSLTVGTGIYEQY
TRBD1	TRBV10-3	13	NA	AISEDRGDGYEQY
TRBD2	TRBV30	13	TRBJ2-5	AGQSGRSFLKTQY
NA	TRBV4-1	13	TRBJ2-1	ASSQVEADYREQF
TRBD2	TRBV15	13	TRBJ2-7	ATSRVKSGKYEQY
TRBD2	TRBV19	12	TRBJ2-3	ATGLAGITDTQY
NA	TRBV19	14	TRBJ1-5	ASSYSVMDTHQPQH
NA	TRBV5-1	13	TRBJ2-3	ASSSRTDFTDTQY
TRBD1	TRBV19	11	TRBJ1-6	ASAGGGNSPLH
TRBD2	TRBV25-1	16	TRBJ2-1	ASSEYRLAGFSYNEQF
NA	TRBV15	12	TRBJ1-2	ATSRERGDYGYT